This passage covers 27 T cell receptor beta chains from one sample sequenced in a study of blood T cell repertoires in COVID-19. TCRdb's copy holds only in-frame clones and misses some; the assay was immunoSEQ multiplex PCR. The sample contains about 250,000 clones, under 90% of which appear only once. The sequenced sample was peripheral blood. The receptors were sampled from a woman in her thirties or forties who had recovered from COVID-19.

This rearrangement joins TRBV7-2 to TRBJ2-1; D is perhaps TRBD2 (6 bases). The CDR3 length is 13 residues. Germline CDR1 is SGHTA and CDR2 is FQGNSA. V was trimmed by 4 bases and J by 14 bases, leaving 18 bases between them. DNA for the CDR3: TGTGCCAGCAGCTCATCGCCCGGGACTGGAGAGTTCTTC. Amino acid sequence: CASSSSPGTGEFF.

The chain is built from TRBV18 and TRBJ2-1, with TRBD1 matching 7 bases. V lost 5 bases and J lost 9; bases outside the gene matches: 10. Germline CDR1 and CDR2: KGHSH and LQKENI. There are 14 residues in the CDR3. The CDR3 sequence is CASSETGDKGEQFF. DNA of the CDR3: TGTGCCAGCTCAGAAACAGGGGATAAGGGTGAGCAGTTCTTC. The full variable domain, completed using reference TRBV18 and TRBJ2-1, is NAGVMQNPRHLVRRRGQEARLRCSPMKGHSHVYWYRQLPEEGLKFMVYLQKENIIDESGMPKERFSAEFPKEGPSILRIQQVVRGDSAAYFCASSETGDKGEQFFGPGTRLTVL.

The V gene is TRBV2, the J gene TRBJ2-2; 8 bases are a match to TRBD2. CDR1 and CDR2 (germline): SNHLY, FYNNEI. This CDR3 is 14 amino acids long. The V and J ends lost 6 bases and 6 bases, in that order; junction bases with no gene match: 6. The CDR3 loop reads CASSKSGRPGELFF. CDR3 DNA sequence: TGTGCCAGCAGCAAGAGCGGGAGACCCGGGGAGCTGTTTTTT.

The chain joins TRBV28 to TRBJ2-7; TRBD2 agrees at 9 bases. V lost 7 bases, J lost 1 base, and 8 bases stayed unmatched. From germline, CDR1 is MDHEN and CDR2 SYDVKM. CDR3 length: 15 residues. CDR3 bases: TGTGCCAGCACCTCGACTAGCGGAGGATCCTACGAGCAGTACTTC. The encoded protein is CASTSTSGGSYEQYF.

This chain connects TRBV14 to TRBJ2-3, with TRBD2 identical over 12 bases. The germline V gene has CDR1 SGHDN and CDR2 FVKESK. The CDR3 is 16 residues long. The junction had 2 bases not matched to a gene; V was cut back by 0 bases and J by 4 bases. The CDR3 loop reads CASSQELAGGPDTQYF. The CDR3 DNA sequence: TGTGCCAGCAGCCAAGAGCTAGCGGGAGGGCCAGATACGCAGTATTTT.

This clone has a handful of counts. The chain has TRBV19 and TRBJ2-7; 9 bases fit TRBD2. CDR3 length equals 17 residues. V was pared by 6 bases and J by 9 bases, with 21 bases of the junction left unmatched. Germline V gene data show CDR1 as LNHDA and CDR2 as SQIVND (reference sequence). The CDR3 DNA follows: TGTGCCAGTAGCGTGGGCCGTCTAGCGGGAATAGAAGAACGGCAGTACTTC. Its translation is CASSVGRLAGIEERQYF.

The chain employs TRBV7-8 and TRBJ2-3; D possibly corresponds to TRBD1 (6 bases). This CDR3 has 16 amino acids. V lost 0 bases and J lost 3, with 13 bases in between. Germline V gene data show CDR1 as SGHVS and CDR2 as FQNEAQ. The DNA of the CDR3 is TGTGCCAGCAGCTTAGCCGACAGGCCGATTACAGATACGCAGTATTTT. This encodes CASSLADRPITDTQYF. Together with reference TRBV7-8 and TRBJ2-3, the CDR3 gives the full variable domain: GAGVSQSPRYKVAKRGQDVALRCDPISGHVSLFWYQQALGQGPEFLTYFQNEAQLDKSGLPSDRFFAERPEGSVSTLKIQRTQQEDSAVYLCASSLADRPITDTQYFGPGTRLTVL.

The chain uses TRBV4-1 and TRBJ1-5, with 7 positions matching TRBD1. Germline lookup yields CDR1 MGHRA and CDR2 YSYEKL. CDR3 length: 16 residues. J was trimmed by 4 bases and V by 1 base; bases with no gene match: 7. The CDR3 region has the DNA TGCGCCAGCAGCCAAGGGCTTTCGACAGGGAATCAGCCCCAGCATTTT. Residues: CASSQGLSTGNQPQHF.

V usage is TRBV30 and J usage is TRBJ1-2, with unresolved D. V shed 8 bases and J shed 0 bases, with 19 bases lying between them. CDR1 GTSNPN and CDR2 SVGIG come from the germline V gene (reference sequence). The CDR3 has 15 amino acids. DNA for the CDR3: TGTGCCAGTGACTGGGTGAGGCGGGCTAACTATGGCTACACCTTC. It is translated as CASDWVRRANYGYTF.

The chain uses TRBV15 and TRBJ1-5; D possibly corresponds to TRBD1 (5 bases). CDR1 and CDR2 (germline): LNHNV, YYDKDF (reference sequence). V was shortened by 2 bases and J by 3 bases, with 14 bases between the two germline ends. The CDR3 extends over 16 amino acids. For the CDR3, the DNA is TGTGCCACCAGCAGAAGCGTACAGGATATCAATCAGCCCCAGCATTTT. The encoded protein is CATSRSVQDINQPQHF.

V and J are TRBV4-1 and TRBJ1-1; D call uncertain. The CDR3 length is 15 residues. Trimming took off 0 bases at V and 1 base at J, with 9 bases between the two ends. The germline CDR1 and CDR2 sequences are MGHRA and YSYEKL. The CDR3 loop is CASSQDDLANTEAFF. DNA of the CDR3: TGCGCCAGCAGCCAAGATGATCTAGCGAACACTGAAGCTTTCTTT.

CDR3 bases: TGTGCCAGCAACCCGGGGACTAGCGGGAGCGTTTGGAAAGATACGCAGTATTTT. Amino acid sequence: CASNPGTSGSVWKDTQYF. The chain recombines TRBV2 with TRBJ2-3, with 14 bases matching TRBD2. The germline gives CDR1 SNHLY, CDR2 FYNNEI. The ends lost 7 bases at V and 5 bases at J; junction bases unmatched: 14. The CDR3 length is 18 residues.

This chain links TRBV18 with TRBJ2-1; a weak D match, TRBD2 (7 bases). The CDR3 length is 15 residues. V was clipped by 0 bases and J by 6 bases, with 12 bases between them. Germline CDR1 KGHSH, CDR2 LQKENI. CDR3 bases: TGTGCCAGCTCACCACCGGGAGGGGGAGGCAATGAGCAGTTCTTC. It yields the protein CASSPPGGGGNEQFF.

This clone has a single count. J is TRBJ2-1 and V is TRBV29-1; 12 bases align to TRBD2. The V segment lost 5 bases and the J segment 7 bases; nucleotides outside the gene matches: 6. The germline V gene encodes CDR1 SQVTM and CDR2 ANQGSEA. The CDR3 length is 14 residues. The CDR3 protein is CSVKVTSGRNEQFF. The CDR3 bases are TGCAGCGTTAAGGTTACTAGCGGGAGGAATGAGCAGTTCTTC.

The chain carries TRBV27 and TRBJ2-1; 15 nucleotides agree with TRBD2. Losses at the gene ends were 6 bases for V and 9 bases for J; bases not matched to a gene: 6. This CDR3 has 15 amino acids. Germline-derived CDR1 and CDR2 are MNHEY and SMNVEV (reference sequence). CDR3 nucleotide sequence: TGTGCCAGCAGCCTAATGGGACTAGCGGGAGGTGAGCAGTTCTTC. This sequence encodes CASSLMGLAGGEQFF.

The chain carries TRBV6-6 and TRBJ2-5; 9 bases are a match to TRBD2. Losses at the gene ends were 3 bases for V and 4 bases for J; bases not matched to a gene: 9. The CDR3 is made up of 16 amino acids. Germline V gives CDR1 MNHNY, CDR2 SVGAGI (reference sequence). The CDR3 DNA is TGTGCCAGCAGTTATGGGGGCGGGAGGGCCCTAGAGACCCAGTACTTC. Protein sequence: CASSYGGGRALETQYF.

The CDR3 nucleotides are TGTGCCATCAGTGAGGGAAGCGCAGCCCATATACCCCTCCACTTT. It specifies CAISEGSAAHIPLHF. The chain recombines TRBV10-3 with TRBJ1-6; no firm D call. The germline gives CDR1 ENHRY, CDR2 SYGVKD. CDR3 length: 15 residues. The V gene lost 2 bases and the J gene lost 12 bases, with 17 bases spanning the gap.

V gene TRBV4-1 combines with J gene TRBJ1-4; D is possibly TRBD1 (6 bases). Trimming took 6 bases from V and 7 from J, leaving 15 bases between them. CDR1 MGHRA and CDR2 YSYEKL come from the germline V gene. This CDR3 has 14 amino acids. This CDR3 reads CASRRTEGPEKLFF. The CDR3 DNA reads as TGCGCCAGCAGAAGGACAGAGGGGCCTGAAAAACTGTTTTTT.

V is TRBV5-5 and J is TRBJ2-1; 8 bases agree with TRBD2. With 0 bases clipped from V and 3 bases from J, the junction kept 5 bases outside the gene matches. The CDR3 covers 16 residues. From germline, CDR1 is SGHKS and CDR2 YYEKEE (reference sequence). CDR3 region: CASSLAPGGFYNEQFF. DNA of the CDR3: TGTGCCAGCAGCTTGGCCCCGGGAGGGTTCTACAATGAGCAGTTCTTC.

The genes are TRBV27 and TRBJ1-1, with 7 bases aligning to TRBD1. Trimming at V came to 2 bases and at J to 6 bases, leaving 6 bases not matched to a gene. CDR3 size: 14 residues. Germline values: CDR1 MNHEY, CDR2 SMNVEV (reference sequence). The CDR3 spells CASSLGNRGAEAFF. The CDR3 bases are TGTGCCAGCAGTTTAGGGAACAGGGGTGCTGAAGCTTTCTTT.

The chain recombines TRBV19 with TRBJ1-2, with D maybe TRBD1 (5 bases). V lost 5 bases to trimming and J lost 5 bases, with 18 bases between them. CDR3 length: 15 residues. The germline CDR1 and CDR2 sequences are LNHDA and SQIVND (reference sequence). The CDR3 bases are TGTGCCAGTAGTCCGACCAGGGACTCGAGGTATGGCTACACCTTC. This encodes CASSPTRDSRYGYTF.

The rearrangement uses TRBV19 and TRBJ2-2; perhaps TRBD1 as D (6 bases). CDR3 length: 17 amino acids. In germline, CDR1 is LNHDA, CDR2 SQIVND (reference sequence). V was clipped by 3 bases and J by 3 bases, with 17 bases between them. The CDR3 DNA reads as TGTGCCAGTAGTATCGATGCCTTGCAGGGGCACACCGGGGAGCTGTTTTTT. It specifies CASSIDALQGHTGELFF.

Regarding this clone: Other nucleotide sequences in the sample specify the same CDR3. The rearrangement joins TRBV5-6 to TRBJ2-5; TRBD2 is a possible D gene (5 bases). In germline, CDR1 is SGHDT, CDR2 YYEEEE. The CDR3 totals 13 residues. Trimming removed 2 bases from V and 1 base from J, with 6 bases in between. The DNA for the CDR3 is TGTGCCAGCAGCTTACGGGGCCAAGAGACCCAGTACTTC. It translates to CASSLRGQETQYF.

Only a few counts were recorded for this clone. The gene calls are TRBV30 and TRBJ1-6; 7 nucleotides agree with TRBD1. The junction had 1 base not matched to a gene; V was cut back by 2 bases and J by 0 bases. There are 15 residues in the CDR3. Per germline, CDR1 GTSNPN and CDR2 SVGIG (reference sequence). The CDR3 DNA follows: TGTGCCTGGAGTCGACAGGGCTCCTATAATTCACCCCTCCACTTT. Protein sequence: CAWSRQGSYNSPLHF.

The V call is TRBV7-9, the J call TRBJ2-2; 7 positions agree with TRBD1. J gave up 6 bases and V 5 bases, and 15 bases lay outside the gene matches. There are 17 residues in the CDR3. CDR1 is SEHNR and CDR2 is FQNEAQ in the germline V gene (reference sequence). The CDR3 DNA reads as TGTGCCAGCAGCCCACCTGAGACAGGGAAGAGTCCCGGGGAGCTGTTTTTT. As protein: CASSPPETGKSPGELFF.

The chain couples TRBV5-8 to TRBJ2-3, with D possibly matching TRBD1 (5 bases). This CDR3 spans 16 amino acids. Per germline, CDR1 SGHTS and CDR2 YDEGEE. Trimming cost V 3 bases and J 6 bases, with 20 bases left between them. This CDR3 reads CASSSGKVRTGDTQYF. CDR3 coding DNA: TGTGCCAGCAGCTCAGGAAAAGTCCGCACAGGCGATACGCAGTATTTT.

The chain recombines TRBV7-3 with TRBJ2-3, with 7 bases fitting TRBD1. Germline values: CDR1 SGHTA, CDR2 FQGTGA. J was trimmed by 2 bases and V by 5 bases; bases with no gene match: 13. The length of the CDR3 is 17 residues. DNA of the CDR3: TGTGCCAGCAGCCCCGGCCCCGGGACAGAGGACACAGATACGCAGTATTTT. This sequence encodes CASSPGPGTEDTDTQYF.